Presented here are 21 T cell receptor beta chains from one specimen sequenced in a study of shared clonotypes between healthy human individuals. Measured with immunoSEQ multiplex PCR; TCRdb has only the in-frame clones, and not every one. The table includes about 2 million clones, approximately 95% detected once. The sample taken for sequencing was naive CD4+ T cells sorted from blood. The subset was: CD45RA+ positively selected. These receptors all stem from a man aged 18 to 29 in good health.

The count of this clone is one. This rearrangement joins TRBV2 to TRBJ2-1; 8 bases map to TRBD2. CDR3 length: 15 amino acids. Trimming removed 6 bases from V and 0 bases from J; junction bases left unmatched: 4. Germline values: CDR1 SNHLY, CDR2 FYNNEI. The CDR3 nucleotides read TGTGCCAGCAGGGCCGGGACTAGCTCCTACAATGAGCAGTTCTTC. Residues: CASRAGTSSYNEQFF.

The chain links TRBV6-5 to TRBJ2-7; 9 bases line up with TRBD1. Germline V gives CDR1 MNHEY, CDR2 SVGAGI. V lost 6 bases, J lost 3 bases, and 9 bases stayed unmatched. The CDR3 runs 15 residues. As DNA, the CDR3 is TGTGCCAGCAGCCCGTCGGGGGACAGGGACTACGAGCAGTACTTC. Amino acids: CASSPSGDRDYEQYF.

The rearrangement joins TRBV6-5 to TRBJ2-7, with 9 bases aligning to TRBD1. V gave up 0 bases and J gave up 4 bases; unmatched junction bases: 4. Germline V CDR1 and CDR2: MNHEY, SVGAGI. The CDR3 spans 15 residues. The chain's CDR3 is CASSYSGTGMYEQYF. The CDR3 bases are TGTGCCAGCAGTTACTCCGGGACAGGGATGTACGAGCAGTACTTC.

This CDR3 is CSFLKALQETQYF. The CDR3 bases are TGCAGCTTCCTCAAGGCTCTCCAGGAGACCCAGTACTTC. The chain is built from TRBV29-1 and TRBJ2-5, with D uncertain. Deletions cut 8 bases from V and 5 bases from J, with 18 bases between. The CDR3 consists of 13 residues. Germline loops: CDR1 SQVTM, CDR2 ANQGSEA.

The chain links TRBV30 to TRBJ1-2, with a weak D call TRBD1 (5 bases). Trimming took 0 bases from V and 6 from J, leaving 11 bases between them. The CDR3 loop spans 13 amino acids. Germline V lookup: CDR1 GTSNPN, CDR2 SVGIG (reference sequence). CDR3 coding DNA: TGTGCCTGGAGTGTAACCCGGGGGGATGGCTACACCTTC. Encoded protein: CAWSVTRGDGYTF.

The chain joins TRBV9 to TRBJ1-6; D possibly corresponds to TRBD1 (5 bases). The CDR3 has 15 residues. The germline V and J ends were trimmed by 0 bases and 6 bases, with 10 bases remaining between them. Germline V gene lookup returns CDR1 SGDLS and CDR2 YYNGEE. CDR3 protein: CASSVVGAANSPLHF. The DNA of the CDR3 is TGTGCCAGCAGCGTAGTAGGGGCCGCTAATTCACCCCTCCACTTT.

The J gene is TRBJ1-5, the V gene TRBV6-1, with D unclear. The germline V and J ends were trimmed by 4 bases and 3 bases, with 7 bases remaining between them. This CDR3 comprises 13 residues. CDR1 is MNHNS, CDR2 SASEGT, per germline. CDR3 nucleotides: TGTGCCAGCAGTGGAACTCACAATCAGCCCCAGCATTTT. This translates into CASSGTHNQPQHF.

The chain couples TRBV19 to TRBJ1-5, with D tentatively TRBD1 (6 bases). Germline values: CDR1 LNHDA, CDR2 SQIVND (reference sequence). With 7 bases removed from V and 2 bases from J, the gap between germline ends came to 6 bases. The CDR3 covers 12 residues. The CDR3 spells CASTGGNQPQHF. The CDR3 nucleotides are TGTGCCAGTACAGGGGGCAATCAGCCCCAGCATTTT.

This clone appeared a single time. Other DNA sequences in the sample encode the same CDR3. The rearrangement joins TRBV30 to TRBJ1-1; D is unclear. V was clipped by 2 bases and J by 4 bases, with 5 bases between them. The V gene's germline CDR1 is GTSNPN and CDR2 SVGIG (reference sequence). CDR3 length: 11 amino acids. As DNA, the CDR3 is TGTGCCTGGAGTACGGGCACTGAAGCTTTCTTT. It codes for CAWSTGTEAFF.

About this clone itself: One end of the junction fails to match germline, which may point to a read error. The chain combines TRBV6-6 with TRBJ2-3; D call uncertain. The CDR3 runs 9 residues. CDR1 and CDR2 (germline): MNHNY, SVGAGI (reference sequence). CDR3 protein: CASSYPLNF. In nucleotides, the CDR3 is TGTGCCAGCAGTTACCCCTTGAATTTT.

The chain is built from TRBV25-1 and TRBJ2-7; 12 nucleotides agree with TRBD2. The CDR3 runs 17 residues. V shed 1 base and J 0 bases; nucleotides not matched to a gene: 4. Germline V gives CDR1 MGHDK, CDR2 SYGVNS. CDR3 protein: CASSESTSGGRSYEQYF. CDR3 nucleotide sequence: TGTGCCAGCAGTGAATCGACTAGCGGGGGCCGCTCCTACGAGCAGTACTTC.

V gene TRBV19 combines with J gene TRBJ1-2; D is perhaps TRBD1 (6 bases). CDR1 and CDR2 from the germline V gene are LNHDA and SQIVND (reference sequence). The CDR3 consists of 14 residues. V lost 5 bases, J lost 2 bases, and 12 bases lay in between. CDR3: CASSPPGENYGYTF. CDR3 sequence (DNA): TGTGCCAGTAGTCCCCCAGGGGAAAACTATGGCTACACCTTC.

CDR3 sequence reads: CASSPGQGFSPLHF. In DNA form, the CDR3 reads TGTGCCAGCTCGCCGGGACAGGGTTTTTCACCCCTCCACTTT. The V and J genes are TRBV6-1 and TRBJ1-6, with 9 bases aligning to TRBD1. The CDR3 sequence is 14 residues long. Germline lookup yields CDR1 MNHNS and CDR2 SASEGT. Trimming removed 8 bases from V and 9 bases from J; junction bases left unmatched: 8.

In regard to this clone: Different DNA sequences within this sample yield the same CDR3. CDR3 sequence: CASSPTANTGELFF. The CDR3 nucleotides are TGCGCCAGCAGCCCGACAGCTAACACCGGGGAGCTGTTTTTT. The V gene is TRBV5-1, the J gene TRBJ2-2; perhaps TRBD1 as D (5 bases). V was trimmed by 4 bases and J by 2 bases, leaving 9 bases between them. The CDR3 runs 14 residues. Germline CDR1 and CDR2: SGHRS and YFSETQ. Complete variable domain (other parts from reference TRBV5-1 and TRBJ2-2): KAGVTQTPRYLIKTRGQQVTLSCSPISGHRSVSWYQQTPGQGLQFLFEYFSETQRNKGNFPGRFSGRQFSNSRSEMNVSTLELGDSALYLCASSPTANTGELFFGEGSRLTVL.

The chain links TRBV7-8 to TRBJ2-1; 8 nucleotides align to TRBD2. Germline assignment: CDR1 SGHVS and CDR2 FQNEAQ. CDR3 length equals 16 residues. Trimming removed 5 bases from V and 6 bases from J; junction bases left unmatched: 12. The CDR3 region is CASSAFGGVGSNEQFF. CDR3 coding DNA: TGTGCCAGCAGCGCCTTCGGGGGGGTTGGAAGCAATGAGCAGTTCTTC.

Turning to this clone: Other DNA sequences within the sample encode an identical CDR3. The genes are TRBV18 and TRBJ2-7, with D uncertain. Germline V gene sequence: CDR1 KGHSH, CDR2 LQKENI. The CDR3 runs to 12 residues. Trimming shortened V by 5 bases and J by 4 bases, and 9 bases separated the two germline ends. CDR3 coding DNA: TGTGCCAGCTCATCGGACCTTTACGAGCAGTACTTC. This encodes CASSSDLYEQYF.

CDR3 nucleotide sequence: TGTGCCAGCAGTACAGGGGGCAGAGGGGAAAAACTGTTTTTT. It translates to CASSTGGRGEKLFF. The V and J genes are TRBV7-2 and TRBJ1-4; 9 positions agree with TRBD1. V shed 6 bases, J shed 8 bases, and the junction held 7 bases outside the gene matches. The CDR3 has 14 amino acids. Germline values: CDR1 SGHTA, CDR2 FQGNSA.

V is TRBV7-9 and J is TRBJ1-1; 11 positions match TRBD1. CDR1 and CDR2 (germline): SEHNR, FQNEAQ (reference sequence). V was pared by 6 bases and J by 4 bases, with 13 bases of the junction left unmatched. The CDR3 consists of 17 residues. Written as DNA, the CDR3 is TGTGCCAGCAGATGGACAGGGGGCTCACCTAGGGCCACTGAAGCTTTCTTT. This gives the protein CASRWTGGSPRATEAFF.

The J gene is TRBJ2-5, the V gene TRBV5-1; D unresolved. The V end lost 0 bases, the J end lost 2 bases, and 8 bases lay between the germline ends. Germline V gene data show CDR1 as SGHRS and CDR2 as YFSETQ. The CDR3 has 14 residues. The CDR3 here is CASSLGRRQETQYF. The CDR3 region has the DNA TGCGCCAGCAGCTTGGGACGACGACAAGAGACCCAGTACTTC. Full variable domain (rest looked up from reference TRBV5-1 and TRBJ2-5): KAGVTQTPRYLIKTRGQQVTLSCSPISGHRSVSWYQQTPGQGLQFLFEYFSETQRNKGNFPGRFSGRQFSNSRSEMNVSTLELGDSALYLCASSLGRRQETQYFGPGTRLLVL.

V gene TRBV6-1 combines with J gene TRBJ1-5, with D possibly TRBD1 on 5 matching bases. CDR1 MNHNS and CDR2 SASEGT come from the germline V gene. The V end was cut by 7 bases, the J end by 9 bases, with 16 bases between. This CDR3 has 13 amino acids. The CDR3 DNA reads TGTGCCAGCAATCGGGAAAACAGGAGGCCCCAGCATTTT. This sequence encodes CASNRENRRPQHF.

The chain uses TRBV30 and TRBJ2-2, with 8 bases identical to TRBD2. The CDR3 has 15 amino acids. Germline V CDR1 and CDR2: GTSNPN, SVGIG (reference sequence). Trimming cost V 4 bases and J 6 bases; bases outside gene matches: 10. The CDR3: CAWKELGGAPGELFF. The CDR3 DNA reads as TGTGCCTGGAAGGAACTCGGGGGGGCTCCCGGGGAGCTGTTTTTT.